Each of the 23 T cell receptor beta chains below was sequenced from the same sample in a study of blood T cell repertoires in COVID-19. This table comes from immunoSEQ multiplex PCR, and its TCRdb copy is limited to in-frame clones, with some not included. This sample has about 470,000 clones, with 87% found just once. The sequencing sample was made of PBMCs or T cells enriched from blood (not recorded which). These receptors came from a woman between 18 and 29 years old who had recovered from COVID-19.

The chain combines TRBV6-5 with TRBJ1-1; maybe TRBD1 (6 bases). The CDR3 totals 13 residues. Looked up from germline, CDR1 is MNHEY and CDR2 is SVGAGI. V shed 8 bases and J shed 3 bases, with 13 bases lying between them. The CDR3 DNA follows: TGTGCCAGCTCCGGGACATCGGACACTGAAGCTTTCTTT. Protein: CASSGTSDTEAFF.

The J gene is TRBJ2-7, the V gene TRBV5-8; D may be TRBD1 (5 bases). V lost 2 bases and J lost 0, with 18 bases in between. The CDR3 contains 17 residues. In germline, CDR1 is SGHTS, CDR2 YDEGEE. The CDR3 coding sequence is TGTGCCAGCAGCTTTGCGCCAGGACACCCAAGCTCCTACGAGCAGTACTTC. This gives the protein CASSFAPGHPSSYEQYF. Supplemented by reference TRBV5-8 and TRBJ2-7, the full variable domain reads EAGVTQSPTHLIKTRGQQATLRCSPISGHTSVYWYQQALGLGLQFLLWYDEGEERNRGNFPPRFSGRQFPNYSSELNVNALELEDSALYLCASSFAPGHPSSYEQYFGPGTRLTVT.

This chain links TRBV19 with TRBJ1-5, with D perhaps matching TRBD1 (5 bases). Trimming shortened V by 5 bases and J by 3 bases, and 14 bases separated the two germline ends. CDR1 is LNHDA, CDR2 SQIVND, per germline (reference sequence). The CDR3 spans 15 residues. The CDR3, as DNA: TGTGCCAGTAGTCTGACCCGGGACTACAATCAGCCCCAGCATTTT. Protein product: CASSLTRDYNQPQHF.

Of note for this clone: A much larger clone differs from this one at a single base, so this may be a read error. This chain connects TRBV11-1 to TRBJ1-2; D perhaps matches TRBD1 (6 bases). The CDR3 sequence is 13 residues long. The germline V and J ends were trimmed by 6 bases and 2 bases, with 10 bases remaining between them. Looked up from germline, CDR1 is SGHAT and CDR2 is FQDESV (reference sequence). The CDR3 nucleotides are TGTGCCAGCAGTCAAGACAGGAACTATGGCTACACCTTC. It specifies CASSQDRNYGYTF.

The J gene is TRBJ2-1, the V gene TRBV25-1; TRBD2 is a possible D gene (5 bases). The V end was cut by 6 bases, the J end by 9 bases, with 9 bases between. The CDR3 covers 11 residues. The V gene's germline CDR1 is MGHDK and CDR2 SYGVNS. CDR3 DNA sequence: TGTGCCAGCAGCCTCGAGGGTGAGCAGTTCTTC. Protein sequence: CASSLEGEQFF.

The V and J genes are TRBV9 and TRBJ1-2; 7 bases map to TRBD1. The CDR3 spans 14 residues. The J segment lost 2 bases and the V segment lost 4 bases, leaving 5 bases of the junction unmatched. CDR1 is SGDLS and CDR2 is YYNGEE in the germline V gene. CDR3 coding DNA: TGTGCCAGCAGCTCGACAGGGATAAACTATGGCTACACCTTC. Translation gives CASSSTGINYGYTF.

In DNA, the CDR3 is TGTGCCAGCAGTGATTTCTCCTTGGGACTCTCCTATGGCTACACCTTC. The encoded protein is CASSDFSLGLSYGYTF. The chain combines TRBV25-1 with TRBJ1-2; maybe TRBD1 (5 bases). This CDR3 comprises 16 residues. Germline V gene sequence: CDR1 MGHDK, CDR2 SYGVNS. Trimming stripped 3 bases from V and 4 bases from J, with 18 bases between.

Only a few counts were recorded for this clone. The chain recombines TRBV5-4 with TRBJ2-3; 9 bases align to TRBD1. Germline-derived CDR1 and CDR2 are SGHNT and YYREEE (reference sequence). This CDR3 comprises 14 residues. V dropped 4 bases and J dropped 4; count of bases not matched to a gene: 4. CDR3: CASSLQGAADTQYF. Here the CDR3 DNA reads TGTGCCAGCAGCCTACAGGGGGCCGCAGATACGCAGTATTTT.

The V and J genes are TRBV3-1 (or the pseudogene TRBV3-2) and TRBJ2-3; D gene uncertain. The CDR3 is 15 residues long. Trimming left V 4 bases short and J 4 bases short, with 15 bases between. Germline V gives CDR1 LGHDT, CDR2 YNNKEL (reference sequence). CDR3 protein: CASSPGASLPDTQYF. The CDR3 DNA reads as TGTGCCAGCAGCCCCGGTGCGAGTCTCCCAGATACGCAGTATTTT.

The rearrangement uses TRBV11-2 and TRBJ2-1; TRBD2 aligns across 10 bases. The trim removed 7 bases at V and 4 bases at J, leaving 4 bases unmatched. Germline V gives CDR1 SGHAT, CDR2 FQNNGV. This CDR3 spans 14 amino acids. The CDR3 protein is CASTLSGGYNEQFF. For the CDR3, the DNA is TGTGCCAGCACCCTTAGCGGGGGGTACAATGAGCAGTTCTTC.

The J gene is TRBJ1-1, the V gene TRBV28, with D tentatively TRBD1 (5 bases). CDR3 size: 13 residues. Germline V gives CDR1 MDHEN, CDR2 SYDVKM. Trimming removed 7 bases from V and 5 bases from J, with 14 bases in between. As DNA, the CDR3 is TGTGCCAGCAAGGCCGACAGCTATACTGAAGCTTTCTTT. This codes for CASKADSYTEAFF.

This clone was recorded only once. The CDR3: CASSPRDRGFQPQHF. In nucleotides, the CDR3 is TGTGCCAGCAGCCCCCGGGACAGGGGATTTCAGCCCCAGCATTTT. The chain has TRBV5-6 and TRBJ1-5, with 10 bases fitting TRBD1. The V and J ends lost 4 bases and 6 bases, in that order; junction bases with no gene match: 7. CDR1 is SGHDT, CDR2 YYEEEE, per germline. This CDR3 contains 15 residues.

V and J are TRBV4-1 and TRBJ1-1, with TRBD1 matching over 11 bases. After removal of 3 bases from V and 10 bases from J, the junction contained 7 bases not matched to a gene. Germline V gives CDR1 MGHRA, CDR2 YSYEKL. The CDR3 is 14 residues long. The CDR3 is CASSQVGTGGTAFF. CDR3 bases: TGCGCCAGCAGCCAGGTAGGGACAGGGGGAACAGCTTTCTTT.

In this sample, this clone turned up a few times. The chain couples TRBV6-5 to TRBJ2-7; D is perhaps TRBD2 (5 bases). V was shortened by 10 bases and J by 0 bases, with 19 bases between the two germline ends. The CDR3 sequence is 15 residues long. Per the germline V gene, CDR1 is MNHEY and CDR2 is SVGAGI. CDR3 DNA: TGTGCCACCCCGTCCAACCCGGGGAACTCCTACGAGCAGTACTTC. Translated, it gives CATPSNPGNSYEQYF.

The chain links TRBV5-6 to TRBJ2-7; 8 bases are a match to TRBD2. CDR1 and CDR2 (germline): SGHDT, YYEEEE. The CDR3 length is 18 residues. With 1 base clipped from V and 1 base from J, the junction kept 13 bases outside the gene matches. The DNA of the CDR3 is TGTGCCAGCAGCTTGCCGTATGGGAGTAGCGGGGTTTCCTACGAGCAGTACTTC. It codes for CASSLPYGSSGVSYEQYF.

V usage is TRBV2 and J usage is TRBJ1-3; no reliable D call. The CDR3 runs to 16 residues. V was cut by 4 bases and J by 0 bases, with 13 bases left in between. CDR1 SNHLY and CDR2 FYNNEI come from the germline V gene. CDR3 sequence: CASSALREISGNTIYF. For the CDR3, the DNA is TGTGCCAGCAGTGCGCTCCGGGAGATCTCTGGAAACACCATATATTTT.

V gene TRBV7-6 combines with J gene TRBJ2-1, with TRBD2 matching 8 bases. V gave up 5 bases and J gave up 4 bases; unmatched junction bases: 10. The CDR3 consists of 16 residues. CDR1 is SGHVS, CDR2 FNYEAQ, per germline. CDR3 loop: CASSPSGGGLYNEQFF. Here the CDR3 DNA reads TGTGCCAGCAGCCCCTCCGGCGGGGGGCTATACAATGAGCAGTTCTTC.

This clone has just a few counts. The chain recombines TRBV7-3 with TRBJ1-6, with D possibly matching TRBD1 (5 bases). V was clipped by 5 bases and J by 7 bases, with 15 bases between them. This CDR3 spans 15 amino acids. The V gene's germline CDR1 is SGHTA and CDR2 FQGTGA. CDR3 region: CASSADTRVNSPLHF. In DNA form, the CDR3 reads TGTGCCAGCAGCGCGGACACAAGAGTAAATTCACCCCTCCACTTT.

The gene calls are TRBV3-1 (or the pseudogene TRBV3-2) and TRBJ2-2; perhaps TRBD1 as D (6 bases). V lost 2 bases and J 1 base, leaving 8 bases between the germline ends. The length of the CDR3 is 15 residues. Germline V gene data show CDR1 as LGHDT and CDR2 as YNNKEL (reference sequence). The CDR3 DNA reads TGTGCCAGCAGCCAATCGGACAGGAACACCGGGGAGCTGTTTTTT. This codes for CASSQSDRNTGELFF.

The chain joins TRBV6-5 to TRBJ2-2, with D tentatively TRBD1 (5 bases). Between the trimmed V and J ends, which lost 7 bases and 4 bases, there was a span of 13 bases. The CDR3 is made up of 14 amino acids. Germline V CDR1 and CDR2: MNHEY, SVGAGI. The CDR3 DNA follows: TGTGCCAGCACCTCGTTTAGGGGCACCGGGGAGCTGTTTTTT. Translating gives CASTSFRGTGELFF.

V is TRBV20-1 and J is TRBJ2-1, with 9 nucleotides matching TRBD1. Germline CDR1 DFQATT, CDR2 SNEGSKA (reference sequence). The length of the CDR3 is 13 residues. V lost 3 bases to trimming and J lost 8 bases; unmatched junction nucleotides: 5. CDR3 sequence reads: CSASSTGGYEQFF. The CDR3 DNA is TGCAGTGCTAGTTCGACAGGGGGTTATGAGCAGTTCTTC.

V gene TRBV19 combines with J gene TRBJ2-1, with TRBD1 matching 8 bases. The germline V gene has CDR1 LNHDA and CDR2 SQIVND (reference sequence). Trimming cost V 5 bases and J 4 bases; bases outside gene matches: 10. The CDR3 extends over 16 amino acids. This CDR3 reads CASSAGQGAKYNEQFF. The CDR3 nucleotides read TGTGCCAGTAGTGCCGGGCAGGGGGCGAAGTACAATGAGCAGTTCTTC.

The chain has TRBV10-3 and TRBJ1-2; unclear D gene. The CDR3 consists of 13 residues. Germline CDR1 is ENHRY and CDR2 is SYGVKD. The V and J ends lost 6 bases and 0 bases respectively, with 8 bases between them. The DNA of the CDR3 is TGTGCCATCAGCCGTACTACTAACTATGGCTACACCTTC. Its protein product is CAISRTTNYGYTF.